These T cell receptor beta chains were read from a single sample in a study of blood T cell repertoires in COVID-19. Sequenced by immunoSEQ multiplex PCR; TCRdb stores in-frame clones only, minus some. The table includes 140,000 to 150,000 clones, 88% detected once. Sequencing used peripheral blood. These receptors originate from a man in his 70s with acute or convalescent COVID-19. Each CDR3 is given with its conserved first and last residue. D genes are given only for firm matches. Clone size appears in some rows only: once, few, many, or a class for an expanded clone.

V gene	J gene	D gene	clone size	CDR3 DNA	CDR3 protein
TRBV5-1	TRBJ1-2	TRBD1	.	TGCGCCAGCAGCTCTCTCTCGGGACAGTATGGCTACACCTTC	CASSSLSGQYGYTF
TRBV2	TRBJ1-2	.	.	TGTGCCAGCAGTGAAAGAGAGGCAGGGATTGGGTATGGCTACACCTTC	CASSEREAGIGYGYTF
TRBV24-1	TRBJ1-4	TRBD1	.	TGTGCCACCGGAAGGACAGGGCTTCATGAAAAACTGTTTTTT	CATGRTGLHEKLFF
TRBV3-1/TRBV3-2	TRBJ2-5	.	.	TGTGCCAGCAGCCAAAGGGGTAGGGGAGAGACCCAGTACTTC	CASSQRGRGETQYF
TRBV2	TRBJ1-5	TRBD1	.	TGTGCCAGCAATTCGGACAGGGGTCGCAATCAGCCCCAGCATTTT	CASNSDRGRNQPQHF
TRBV28	TRBJ1-2	TRBD1	once	TGTGCCAGCACCGTGGACAGGTCCTATGGCTACACCTTC	CASTVDRSYGYTF
TRBV7-9	TRBJ2-5	TRBD2	.	TGTGCCAGCAGCCCGCCGGGACTAGCTACTAAGACCCAGTACTTC	CASSPPGLATKTQYF
TRBV19	TRBJ1-3	.	once	TGTGCCATCGACAGCGGAAACACCATATATTTT	CAIDSGNTIYF
TRBV10-2	TRBJ2-7	.	few	TGCGCCAGCAGTCCAACAGGGAGGGGGGAGCAGTACTTC	CASSPTGRGEQYF
TRBV5-1	TRBJ1-2	.	.	TGCGCCAGCAGCTTGGCCGGCGGTTCAAACTATGGCTACACCTTC	CASSLAGGSNYGYTF
TRBV10-2	TRBJ2-5	TRBD2	once	TGCGCCAGCAGTGAGTGGGTAGCGGGAGGCCAAGAGACGGCCCAGTACTTC	CASSEWVAGGQETAQYF
TRBV29-1	TRBJ2-5	.	.	TGCAGCGTTGAATACCCCGGGGGGACCCAGTACTTC	CSVEYPGGTQYF
TRBV10-3	TRBJ2-1	TRBD2	.	TGTGCCATCAAGGCTAGCGGGACCAATGAGCAGTTCTTC	CAIKASGTNEQFF
TRBV3-1/TRBV3-2	TRBJ2-1	.	.	TGTGCCAGCAGCCAGAACGAGCCCTACAGCTACAATGAGCAGTTCTTC	CASSQNEPYSYNEQFF
TRBV19	TRBJ1-5	.	.	TGTGCCAGTAATGTCAAGCACGGTCAGCCCCAGCATTTT	CASNVKHGQPQHF
TRBV28	TRBJ2-1	TRBD2	.	TGTGCCAGCGGGGAAGGACTAGCGGGAGGCTCAGGGATTTACAATGAGCAGTTCTTC	CASGEGLAGGSGIYNEQFF
TRBV12-3/TRBV12-4	TRBJ2-5	.	.	TGTGCCAGCAGTTTTGGGGAGATGGAGACCCAGTACTTC	CASSFGEMETQYF